The clone carrying this T cell receptor (beta chain) has a count of ten or more. The time point is: newly diagnosed GD, antithyroid drugs for less than 3 months. There was RNA extracted from PBMCs, and the TCR library was made from it. The V and J ends lost 10 bases and 2 bases, in that order; junction bases with no gene match: 17. The CDR3 consists of 17 residues. In germline, CDR1 is SNHLY, CDR2 FYNNEI. This entry is derived from a study of regulatory T cells in long-lasting Graves disease. iRepertoire HTBI primers and Arm-PCR of CDR3 regions built TCR beta libraries. MiXCR, run by TCRdb on the multiplex PCR reads, gives a single entry per CDR3 protein. This sample yields approximately 400,000 distinct CDR3 sequences, of which 15% are seen a single time; approximately 15% belongs to the top ten. The sample also formed part of further work on T cells in Graves' hyperthyroidism and ophthalmopathy.

This specimen consisted of peripheral blood mononuclear cells (PBMCs), obtained at new diagnosis, from a patient treated with antithyroid drugs. The receptor was derived from a young woman with Graves disease. The chain uses TRBV2 and TRBJ2-1; the match to TRBD1 covers 7 bases. The CDR3 here is CAIPRRDRSSPYNEQFF. CDR3 DNA: TGTGCCATACCACGCCGGGACAGATCGTCCCCCTACAATGAGCAGTTCTTC.